This T cell receptor (beta chain) was found in a study of identical twins. General study findings and limits: Memory repertoires lacked the insertion deficit that abundant cord blood beta clonotypes showed.

TCRdb reprocessed the 5' RACE reads via MiXCR and lists one record per CDR3 protein. Here the sample spans roughly 720,000 distinct CDR3 sequences, about 18% being singletons. This clonotype was seen a handful of times. The antigen remains undetermined. Germline CDR1 reads DFQATT; CDR2 reads SNEGSKA (reference sequence). This CDR3 is built from 16 residues. The same data also contributed to another study, on T cells expressing NK-cell markers. That work contributes: Obtained from sorted CD3+CD56+NKG2C+, CD3+CD56+NKG2C- and CD3+CD56-NKG2C+ T cells were the TCR beta repertoires. Within the sequenced cohort of eight donors, seven exhibited HCMV seropositivity and one was seronegative. Within several experiments, an anti-gamma-delta TCR antibody kept the sorting limited to alpha-beta TCR T cells.

This clonotype was obtained from a young woman in good health. The sample was PBMCs. The chain joins TRBV20-1 to TRBJ2-3, with 14 bases aligning to TRBD2. In DNA form, the CDR3 reads TGCAAATCCTCTCAGGGGACTAGCGGGAGAGCAGATACGCAGTATTTT. It specifies CKSSQGTSGRADTQYF.